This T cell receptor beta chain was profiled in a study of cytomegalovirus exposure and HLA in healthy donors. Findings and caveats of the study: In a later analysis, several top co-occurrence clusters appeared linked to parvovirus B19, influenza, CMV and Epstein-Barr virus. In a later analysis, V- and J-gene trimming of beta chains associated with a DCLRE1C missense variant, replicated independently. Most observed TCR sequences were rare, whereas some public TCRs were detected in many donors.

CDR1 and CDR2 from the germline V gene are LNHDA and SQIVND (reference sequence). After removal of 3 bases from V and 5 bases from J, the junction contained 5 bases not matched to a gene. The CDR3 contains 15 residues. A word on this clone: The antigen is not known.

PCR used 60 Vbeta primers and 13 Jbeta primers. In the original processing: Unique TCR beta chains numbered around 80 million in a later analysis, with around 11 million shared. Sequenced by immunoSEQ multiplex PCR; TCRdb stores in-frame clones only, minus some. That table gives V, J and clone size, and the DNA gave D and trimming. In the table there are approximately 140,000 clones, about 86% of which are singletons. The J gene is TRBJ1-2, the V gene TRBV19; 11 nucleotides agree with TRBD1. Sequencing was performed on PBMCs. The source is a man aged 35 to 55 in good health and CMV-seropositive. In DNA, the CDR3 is TGTGCCAGTAGTATCGGACAGGGGGCTTCGTATGGCTACACCTTC. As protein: CASSIGQGASYGYTF.